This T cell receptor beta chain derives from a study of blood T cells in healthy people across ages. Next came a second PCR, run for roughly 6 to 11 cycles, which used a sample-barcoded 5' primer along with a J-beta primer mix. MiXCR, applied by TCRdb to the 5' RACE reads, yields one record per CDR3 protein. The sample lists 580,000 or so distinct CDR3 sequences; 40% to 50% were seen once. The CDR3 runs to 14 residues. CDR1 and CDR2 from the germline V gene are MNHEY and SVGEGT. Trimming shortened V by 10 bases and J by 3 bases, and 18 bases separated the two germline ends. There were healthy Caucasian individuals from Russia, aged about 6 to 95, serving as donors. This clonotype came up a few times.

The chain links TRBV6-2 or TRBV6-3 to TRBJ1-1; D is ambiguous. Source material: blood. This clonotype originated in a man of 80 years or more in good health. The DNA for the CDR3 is TGTGCCACGTACCGGGAACCAAGGTACACTGAAGCTTTCTTT. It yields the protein CATYREPRYTEAFF.